These T cell receptor beta chains were read from a single sample in a study of PD-L1 blockade in urothelial cancer. Produced via immunoSEQ multiplex PCR; TCRdb's table is partial and in-frame only. The table has approximately 83,000 clones, approximately 82% seen once; the top ten hold 8.4%. This specimen consisted of PBMCs, obtained around atezolizumab (anti-PD-L1) treatment. The receptor set was obtained from a man aged 70 or older with urothelial cancer. The CDR3 runs from the conserved cysteine through the conserved F or W. The order of the fields is clone size, CDR3 length, V gene, CDR3 protein. Size tells how often a clone was seen (once, few, many) or the class of an expanded clone, and some rows leave it out.

clone_size: -; cdr3_length: 15; v_call: TRBV7-8; cdr3_aa: CASSPLTSGMYEQYF
clone_size: -; cdr3_length: 14; v_call: TRBV7-9; cdr3_aa: CASSLGTLNTEAFF
clone_size: -; cdr3_length: 14; v_call: TRBV7-7; cdr3_aa: CASSLGTNTGELFF
clone_size: -; cdr3_length: 16; v_call: TRBV5-1; cdr3_aa: CASSLAPGEGSEKLFF
clone_size: -; cdr3_length: 17; v_call: TRBV19; cdr3_aa: CASSIRTGEKGKNIQYF
clone_size: -; cdr3_length: 16; v_call: TRBV7-8; cdr3_aa: CASSLAGGMAAAEAFF
clone_size: -; cdr3_length: 16; v_call: TRBV19; cdr3_aa: CASTKERAAGGNTIYF
clone_size: -; cdr3_length: 14; v_call: TRBV2; cdr3_aa: CASLSLQGFTEAFF
clone_size: -; cdr3_length: 16; v_call: TRBV7-9; cdr3_aa: CASSARDRGIRETQYF
clone_size: many; cdr3_length: 15; v_call: TRBV9; cdr3_aa: CASSQGSGVSYEQYF
clone_size: once; cdr3_length: 14; v_call: TRBV6-6; cdr3_aa: CASSLSEGGNTIYF
clone_size: -; cdr3_length: 16; v_call: TRBV4-2; cdr3_aa: CASSPRDRGDTGELFF
clone_size: -; cdr3_length: 17; v_call: TRBV6-4; cdr3_aa: CASRGGVPGPPYNEQFF
clone_size: -; cdr3_length: 15; v_call: TRBV7-2; cdr3_aa: CASSPQGSGNTEAFF
clone_size: -; cdr3_length: 20; v_call: TRBV7-2; cdr3_aa: CASSLALRYGGLRPYNEQFF
clone_size: once; cdr3_length: 11; v_call: TRBV30; cdr3_aa: CAREGGDTQYF
clone_size: -; cdr3_length: 11; v_call: TRBV2; cdr3_aa: CASRQGHNQYF
clone_size: -; cdr3_length: 14; v_call: TRBV10-2; cdr3_aa: CASKELAGAYEQYF
clone_size: -; cdr3_length: 15; v_call: TRBV6-1; cdr3_aa: CASSEGAIWNQPQHF
clone_size: -; cdr3_length: 14; v_call: TRBV7-6; cdr3_aa: CASSAIPDIGLAFF
clone_size: -; cdr3_length: 15; v_call: TRBV7-9; cdr3_aa: CASSLGGVRVSGYTF
clone_size: -; cdr3_length: 17; v_call: TRBV9; cdr3_aa: CASSVAGGRDIGEKLFF
clone_size: -; cdr3_length: 13; v_call: TRBV5-6; cdr3_aa: CASSFGRRDGYTF
clone_size: -; cdr3_length: 16; v_call: TRBV18; cdr3_aa: CASSPTGTGERSIQYF
clone_size: -; cdr3_length: 16; v_call: TRBV19; cdr3_aa: CASSATTGLATDTQYF